This TCR beta chain stems from a study of radiotherapy plus CTLA-4 blockade in lung cancer. Notes on the study in general: Tumor-derived TCR clones expanded in blood after radiotherapy plus ipilimumab. Best predicting response, reportedly, were early blood T cell clone dynamics, with interferon-beta.

The CDR3 covers 16 residues. From germline, CDR1 is SNHLY and CDR2 FYNNEI. Deletions cut 7 bases from V and 7 bases from J, with 23 bases between. Assay: immunoSEQ multiplex PCR; the TCRdb copy retains only in-frame clones and omits some. In the table there are about 98,000 clones, around four fifths of which are singletons. Notes on this clone: The antigen remains unidentified.

The rearrangement links TRBV2 to TRBJ2-1; a weak D match, TRBD2 (6 bases). This sample comprised peripheral blood, obtained from a patient treated with radiotherapy plus ipilimumab. The sequence derives from a human donor with non-small cell lung cancer who had a partial response to radiotherapy plus ipilimumab. For the CDR3, the DNA is TGTGCCAGCACCCCGAGGAGTTCTAGCGTAGGTAATGAGCAGTTCTTC. The encoded protein is CASTPRSSSVGNEQFF.